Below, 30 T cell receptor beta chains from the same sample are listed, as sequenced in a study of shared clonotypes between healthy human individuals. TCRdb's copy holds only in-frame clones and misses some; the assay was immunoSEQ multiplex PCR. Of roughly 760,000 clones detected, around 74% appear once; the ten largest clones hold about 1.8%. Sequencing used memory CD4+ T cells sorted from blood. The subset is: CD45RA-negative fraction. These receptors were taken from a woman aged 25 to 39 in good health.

The CDR3 DNA reads as TGCGCCAGCCGCCAACGGGAGCTGATAGATACGCAGTATTTT. Protein: CASRQRELIDTQYF. The V gene is TRBV5-1, the J gene TRBJ2-3; D is possibly TRBD2 (6 bases). V was pared by 7 bases and J by 5 bases, with 17 bases between. Germline CDR1 and CDR2: SGHRS and YFSETQ. CDR3 length equals 14 residues.

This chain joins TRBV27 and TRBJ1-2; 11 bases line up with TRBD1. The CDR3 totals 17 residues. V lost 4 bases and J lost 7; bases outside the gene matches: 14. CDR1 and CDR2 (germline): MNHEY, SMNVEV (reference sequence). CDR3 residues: CASSSTGTGGPRGGYTF. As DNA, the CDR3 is TGTGCCAGCAGTTCTACCGGGACAGGGGGACCTCGGGGTGGCTACACCTTC.

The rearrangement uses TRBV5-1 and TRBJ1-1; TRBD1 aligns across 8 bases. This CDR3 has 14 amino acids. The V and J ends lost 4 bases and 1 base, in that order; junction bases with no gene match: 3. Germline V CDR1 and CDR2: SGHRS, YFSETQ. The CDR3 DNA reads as TGCGCCAGCAGCCAACAGGGGGGGAACACTGAAGCTTTCTTT. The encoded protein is CASSQQGGNTEAFF.

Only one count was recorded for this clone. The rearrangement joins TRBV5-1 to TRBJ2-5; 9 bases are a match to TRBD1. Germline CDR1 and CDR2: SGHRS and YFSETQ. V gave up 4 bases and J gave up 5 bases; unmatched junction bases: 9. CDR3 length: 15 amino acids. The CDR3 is CASSIQGARYETQYF. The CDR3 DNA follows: TGCGCCAGCAGCATACAGGGGGCGCGTTATGAGACCCAGTACTTC.

CDR3 protein: CASSFKRGTSYEQYF. The CDR3 DNA reads as TGTGCCAGCAGTTTTAAAAGGGGGACCTCCTACGAGCAGTACTTC. The chain couples TRBV27 to TRBJ2-7; D might be TRBD1 (6 bases). V dropped 3 bases and J dropped 0 bases, with 12 bases sitting between them. This CDR3 has 15 amino acids. Germline lookup yields CDR1 MNHEY and CDR2 SMNVEV (reference sequence).

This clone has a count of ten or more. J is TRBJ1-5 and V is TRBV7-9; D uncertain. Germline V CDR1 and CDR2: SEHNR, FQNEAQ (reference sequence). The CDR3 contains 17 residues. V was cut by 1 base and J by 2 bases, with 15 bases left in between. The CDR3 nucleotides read TGTGCCAGCAGCTTAGAAGTTTTAGGTTTCGGCAATCAGCCCCAGCATTTT. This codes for CASSLEVLGFGNQPQHF. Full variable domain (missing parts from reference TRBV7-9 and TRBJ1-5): DTGVSQNPRHKITKRGQNVTFRCDPISEHNRLYWYRQTLGQGPEFLTYFQNEAQLEKSRLLSDRFSAERPKGSFSTLEIQRTEQGDSAMYLCASSLEVLGFGNQPQHFGDGTRLSIL.

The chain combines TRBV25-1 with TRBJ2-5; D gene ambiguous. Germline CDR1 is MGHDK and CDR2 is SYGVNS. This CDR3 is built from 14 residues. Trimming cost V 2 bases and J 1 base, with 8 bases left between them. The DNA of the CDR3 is TGTGCCAGCAGTGAACGCGCCCTCCAAGAGACCCAGTACTTC. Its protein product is CASSERALQETQYF.

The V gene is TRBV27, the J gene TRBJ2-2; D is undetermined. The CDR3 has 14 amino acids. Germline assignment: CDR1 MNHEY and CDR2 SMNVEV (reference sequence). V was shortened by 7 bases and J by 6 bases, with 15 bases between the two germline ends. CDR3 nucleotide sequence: TGTGCCAGCAAGAGTCCAAGGGCGTCCGGGGAGCTGTTTTTT. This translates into CASKSPRASGELFF.

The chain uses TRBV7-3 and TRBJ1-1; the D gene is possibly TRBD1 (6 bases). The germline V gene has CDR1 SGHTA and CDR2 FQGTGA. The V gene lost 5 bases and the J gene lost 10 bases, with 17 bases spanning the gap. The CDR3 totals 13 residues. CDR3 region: CASSPGAAMGAFF. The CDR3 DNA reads TGTGCCAGCAGCCCAGGGGCCGCGATGGGAGCTTTCTTT. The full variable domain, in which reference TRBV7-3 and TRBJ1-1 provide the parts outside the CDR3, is GAGVSQTPSNKVTEKGKYVELRCDPISGHTALYWYRQSLGQGPEFLIYFQGTGAADDSGLPNDRFFAVRPEGSVSTLKIQRTERGDSAVYLCASSPGAAMGAFFGQGTRLTVV.

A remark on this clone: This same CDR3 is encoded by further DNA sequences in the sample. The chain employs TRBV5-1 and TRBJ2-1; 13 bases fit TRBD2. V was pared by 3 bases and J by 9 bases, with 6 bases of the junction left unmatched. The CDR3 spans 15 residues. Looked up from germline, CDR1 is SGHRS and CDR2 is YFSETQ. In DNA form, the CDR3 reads TGCGCCAGCAGCTCCGGACTAGCGGGAGTAGGTGAGCAGTTCTTC. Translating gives CASSSGLAGVGEQFF. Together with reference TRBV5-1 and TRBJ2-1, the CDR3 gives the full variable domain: KAGVTQTPRYLIKTRGQQVTLSCSPISGHRSVSWYQQTPGQGLQFLFEYFSETQRNKGNFPGRFSGRQFSNSRSEMNVSTLELGDSALYLCASSSGLAGVGEQFFGPGTRLTVL.

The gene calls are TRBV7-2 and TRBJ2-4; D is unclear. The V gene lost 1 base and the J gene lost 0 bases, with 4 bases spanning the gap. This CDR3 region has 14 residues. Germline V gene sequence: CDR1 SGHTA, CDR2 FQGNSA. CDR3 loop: CASSLGIAKNIQYF. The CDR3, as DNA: TGTGCCAGCAGCTTAGGGATAGCCAAAAACATTCAGTACTTC.

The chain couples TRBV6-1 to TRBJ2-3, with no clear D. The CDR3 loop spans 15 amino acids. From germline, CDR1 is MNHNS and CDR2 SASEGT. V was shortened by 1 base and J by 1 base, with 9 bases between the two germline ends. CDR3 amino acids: CASSEVVAGTDTQYF. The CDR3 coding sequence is TGTGCCAGCAGTGAAGTCGTTGCGGGCACAGATACGCAGTATTTT.

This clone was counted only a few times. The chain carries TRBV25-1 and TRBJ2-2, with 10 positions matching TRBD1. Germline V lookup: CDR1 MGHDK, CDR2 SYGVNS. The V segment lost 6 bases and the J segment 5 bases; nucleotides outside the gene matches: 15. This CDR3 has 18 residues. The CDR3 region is CASRKTGTGVFGTGELFF. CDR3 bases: TGTGCCAGCAGGAAGACCGGGACAGGGGTCTTTGGGACCGGGGAGCTGTTTTTT.

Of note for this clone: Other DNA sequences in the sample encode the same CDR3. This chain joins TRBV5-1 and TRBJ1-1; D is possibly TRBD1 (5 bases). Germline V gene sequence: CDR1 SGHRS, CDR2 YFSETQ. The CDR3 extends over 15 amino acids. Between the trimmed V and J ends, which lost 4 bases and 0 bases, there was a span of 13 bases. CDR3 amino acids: CASSPGTLLNTEAFF. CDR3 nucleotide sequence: TGCGCCAGCAGCCCTGGGACGCTACTGAACACTGAAGCTTTCTTT.

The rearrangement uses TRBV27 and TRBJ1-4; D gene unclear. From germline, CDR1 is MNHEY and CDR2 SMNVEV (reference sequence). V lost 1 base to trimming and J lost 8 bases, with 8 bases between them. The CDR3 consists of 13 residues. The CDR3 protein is CASSLYGREKLFF. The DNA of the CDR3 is TGTGCCAGCAGTTTATACGGCAGGGAAAAACTGTTTTTT.

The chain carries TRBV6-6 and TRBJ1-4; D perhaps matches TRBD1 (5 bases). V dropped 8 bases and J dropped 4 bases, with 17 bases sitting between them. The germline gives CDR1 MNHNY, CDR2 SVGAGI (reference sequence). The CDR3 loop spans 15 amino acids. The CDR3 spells CASRLGTAFNEKLFF. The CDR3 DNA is TGTGCCAGCCGACTCGGGACGGCGTTTAATGAAAAACTGTTTTTT.

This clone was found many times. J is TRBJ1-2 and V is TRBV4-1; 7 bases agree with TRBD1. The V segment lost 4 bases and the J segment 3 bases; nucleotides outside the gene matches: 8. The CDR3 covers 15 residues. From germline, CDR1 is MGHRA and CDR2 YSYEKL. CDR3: CASSLGGGDHYGYTF. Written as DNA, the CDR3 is TGCGCCAGCAGCCTAGGAGGGGGCGATCACTATGGCTACACCTTC.

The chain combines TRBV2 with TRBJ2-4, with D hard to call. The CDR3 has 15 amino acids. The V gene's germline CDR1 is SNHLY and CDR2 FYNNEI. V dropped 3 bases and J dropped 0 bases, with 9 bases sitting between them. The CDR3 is CASSDLLEAKNIQYF. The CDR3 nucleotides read TGTGCCAGCAGTGATTTGTTGGAAGCCAAAAACATTCAGTACTTC.

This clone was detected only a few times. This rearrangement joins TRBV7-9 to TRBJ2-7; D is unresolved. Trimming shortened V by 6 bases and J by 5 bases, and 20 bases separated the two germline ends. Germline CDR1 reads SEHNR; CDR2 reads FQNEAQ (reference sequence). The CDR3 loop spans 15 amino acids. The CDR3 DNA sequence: TGTGCCAGCAGTAAATCCGGGTCTTACATTCACGAGCAGTACTTC. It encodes CASSKSGSYIHEQYF.

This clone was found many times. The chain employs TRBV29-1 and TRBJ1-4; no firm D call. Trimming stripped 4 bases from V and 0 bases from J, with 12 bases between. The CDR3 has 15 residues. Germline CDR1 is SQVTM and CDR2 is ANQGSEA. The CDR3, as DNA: TGCAGCGTTGTGTTACGGGGTGCAACTAATGAAAAACTGTTTTTT. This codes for CSVVLRGATNEKLFF.

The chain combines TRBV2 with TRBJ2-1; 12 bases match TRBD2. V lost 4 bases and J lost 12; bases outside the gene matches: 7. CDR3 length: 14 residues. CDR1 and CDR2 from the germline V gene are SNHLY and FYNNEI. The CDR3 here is CASSVFLAGGWQFF. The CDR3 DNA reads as TGTGCCAGCAGTGTATTCCTAGCGGGAGGGTGGCAGTTCTTC.

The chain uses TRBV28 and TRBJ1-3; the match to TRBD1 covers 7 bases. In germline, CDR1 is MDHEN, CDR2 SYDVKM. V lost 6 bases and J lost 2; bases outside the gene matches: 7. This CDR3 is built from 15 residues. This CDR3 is CASSIPQGAGNTIYF. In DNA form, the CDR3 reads TGTGCCAGCAGCATTCCTCAGGGGGCTGGAAACACCATATATTTT. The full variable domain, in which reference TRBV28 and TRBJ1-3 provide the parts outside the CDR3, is DVKVTQSSRYLVKRTGEKVFLECVQDMDHENMFWYRQDPGLGLRLIYFSYDVKMKEKGDIPEGYSVSREKKERFSLILESASTNQTSMYLCASSIPQGAGNTIYFGEGSWLTVV.

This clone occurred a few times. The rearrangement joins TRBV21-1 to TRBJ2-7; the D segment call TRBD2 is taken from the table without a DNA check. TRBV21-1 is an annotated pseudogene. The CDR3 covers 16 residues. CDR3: CARTTFQGRGSYEQYF. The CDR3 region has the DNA TGTGCCAGGACAACATTTCAGGGGAGGGGCTCCTACGAGCAGTACTTC.

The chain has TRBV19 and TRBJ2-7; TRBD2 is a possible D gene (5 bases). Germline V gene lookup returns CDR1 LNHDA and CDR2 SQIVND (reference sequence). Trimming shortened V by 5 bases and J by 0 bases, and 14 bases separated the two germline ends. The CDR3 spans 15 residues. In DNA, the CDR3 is TGTGCCAGTAGTTATAGCCGGGGTCTCTCCTACGAGCAGTACTTC. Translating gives CASSYSRGLSYEQYF.

The CDR3 loop reads CSVVAADSGNTGELFF. CDR3 sequence (DNA): TGCAGCGTTGTTGCGGCCGACAGCGGAAACACCGGGGAGCTGTTTTTT. J is TRBJ2-2 and V is TRBV29-1; D is possibly TRBD1 or TRBD2 (5 bases each). This CDR3 is 16 amino acids long. The V end lost 4 bases, the J end lost 2 bases, and 17 bases lay between the germline ends. The germline gives CDR1 SQVTM, CDR2 ANQGSEA.

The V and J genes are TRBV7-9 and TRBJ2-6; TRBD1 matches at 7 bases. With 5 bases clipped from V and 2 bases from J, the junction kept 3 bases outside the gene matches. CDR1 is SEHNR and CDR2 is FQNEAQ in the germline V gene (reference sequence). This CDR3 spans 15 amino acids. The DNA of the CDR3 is TGTGCCAGCAGCCTACAGGGGACTGGGGCCAACGTCCTGACTTTC. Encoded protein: CASSLQGTGANVLTF.

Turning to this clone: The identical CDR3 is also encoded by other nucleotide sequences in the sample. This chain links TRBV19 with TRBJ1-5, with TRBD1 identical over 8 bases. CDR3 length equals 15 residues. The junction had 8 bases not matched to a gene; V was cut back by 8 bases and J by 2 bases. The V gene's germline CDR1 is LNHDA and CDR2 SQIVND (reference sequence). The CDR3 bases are TGTGCCAGTTCGAGGACAGGGTCGGGCAATCAGCCCCAGCATTTT. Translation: CASSRTGSGNQPQHF.

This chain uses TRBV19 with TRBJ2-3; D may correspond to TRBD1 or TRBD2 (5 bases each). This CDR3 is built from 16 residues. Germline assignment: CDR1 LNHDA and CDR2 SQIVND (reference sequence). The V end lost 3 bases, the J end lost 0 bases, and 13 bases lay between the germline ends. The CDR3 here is CASSMRGRASTDTQYF. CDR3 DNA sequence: TGTGCCAGTAGTATGAGGGGCAGGGCGAGCACAGATACGCAGTATTTT.

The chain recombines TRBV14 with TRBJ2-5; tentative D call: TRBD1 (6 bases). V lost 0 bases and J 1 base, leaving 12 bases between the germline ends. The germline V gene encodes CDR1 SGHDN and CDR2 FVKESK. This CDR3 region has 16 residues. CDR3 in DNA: TGTGCCAGCAGCCAAGATGGGCAGGGGCTCCAAGAGACCCAGTACTTC. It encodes CASSQDGQGLQETQYF.

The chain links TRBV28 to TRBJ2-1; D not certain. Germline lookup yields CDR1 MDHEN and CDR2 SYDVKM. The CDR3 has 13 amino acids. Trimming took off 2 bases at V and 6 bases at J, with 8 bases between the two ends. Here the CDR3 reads CASSLHPLNEQFF. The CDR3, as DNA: TGTGCCAGCAGTTTACATCCCCTCAATGAGCAGTTCTTC.